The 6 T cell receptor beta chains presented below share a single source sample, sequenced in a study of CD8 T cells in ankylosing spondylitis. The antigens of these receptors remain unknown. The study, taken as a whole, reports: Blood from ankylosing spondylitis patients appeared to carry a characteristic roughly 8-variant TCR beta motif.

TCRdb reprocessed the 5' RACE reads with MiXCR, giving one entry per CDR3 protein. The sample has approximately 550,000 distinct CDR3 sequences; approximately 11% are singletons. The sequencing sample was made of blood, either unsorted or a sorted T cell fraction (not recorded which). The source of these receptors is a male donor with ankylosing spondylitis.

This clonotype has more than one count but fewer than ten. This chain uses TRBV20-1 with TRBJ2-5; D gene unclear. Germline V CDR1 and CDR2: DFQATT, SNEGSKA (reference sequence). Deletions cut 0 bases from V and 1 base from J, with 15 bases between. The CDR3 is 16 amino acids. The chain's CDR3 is CSARDLGRRFQETQYF. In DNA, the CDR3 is TGCAGTGCTAGAGATCTTGGCAGGAGATTCCAAGAGACCCAGTACTTC.

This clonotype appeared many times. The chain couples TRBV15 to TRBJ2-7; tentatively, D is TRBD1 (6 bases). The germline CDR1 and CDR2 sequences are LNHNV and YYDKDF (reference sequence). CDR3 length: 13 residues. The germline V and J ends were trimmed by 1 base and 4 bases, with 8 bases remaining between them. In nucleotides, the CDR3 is TGTGCCACCAGCAGAGTGGGGACATACGAGCAGTACTTC. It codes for CATSRVGTYEQYF. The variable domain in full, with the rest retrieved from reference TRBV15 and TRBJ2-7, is DAMVIQNPRYQVTQFGKPVTLSCSQTLNHNVMYWYQQKSSQAPKLLFHYYDKDFNNEADTPDNFQSRRPNTSFCFLDIRSPGLGDTAMYLCATSRVGTYEQYFGPGTRLTVT.

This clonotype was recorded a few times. DNA for the CDR3: TGCGCCAGCAGCCGCACCCTGACTAGCGGGCGCTCCTACAATGAGCAGTTCTTC. Protein product: CASSRTLTSGRSYNEQFF. The V call is TRBV5-1, the J call TRBJ2-1; 10 positions agree with TRBD2. Germline-derived CDR1 and CDR2 are SGHRS and YFSETQ. Trimming removed 4 bases from V and 0 bases from J; junction bases left unmatched: 10. CDR3 size: 18 residues. Based on the CDR3 plus reference TRBV5-1 and TRBJ2-1, the full variable domain is KAGVTQTPRYLIKTRGQQVTLSCSPISGHRSVSWYQQTPGQGLQFLFEYFSETQRNKGNFPGRFSGRQFSNSRSEMNVSTLELGDSALYLCASSRTLTSGRSYNEQFFGPGTRLTVL.

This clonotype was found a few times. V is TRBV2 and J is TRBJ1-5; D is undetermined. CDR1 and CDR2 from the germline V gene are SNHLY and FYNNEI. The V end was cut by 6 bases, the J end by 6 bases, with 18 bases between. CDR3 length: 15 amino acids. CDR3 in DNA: TGTGCCAGCAGCTCGGACCTACAATCGGGTCAGCCCCAGCATTTT. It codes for CASSSDLQSGQPQHF.

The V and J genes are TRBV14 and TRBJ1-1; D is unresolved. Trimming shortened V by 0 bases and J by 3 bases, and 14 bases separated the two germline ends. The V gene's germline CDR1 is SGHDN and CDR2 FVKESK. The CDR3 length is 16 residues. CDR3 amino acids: CASSQDWEGWDTEAFF. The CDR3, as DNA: TGTGCCAGCAGCCAAGATTGGGAGGGATGGGACACTGAAGCTTTCTTT.

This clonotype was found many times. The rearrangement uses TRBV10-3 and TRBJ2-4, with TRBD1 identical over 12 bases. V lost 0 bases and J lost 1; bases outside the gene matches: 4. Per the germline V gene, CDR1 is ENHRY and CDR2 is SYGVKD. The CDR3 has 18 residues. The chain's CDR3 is CAISESMGQGAAKNIQYF. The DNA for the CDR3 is TGTGCCATCAGTGAGTCGATGGGACAGGGGGCTGCCAAAAACATTCAGTACTTC.